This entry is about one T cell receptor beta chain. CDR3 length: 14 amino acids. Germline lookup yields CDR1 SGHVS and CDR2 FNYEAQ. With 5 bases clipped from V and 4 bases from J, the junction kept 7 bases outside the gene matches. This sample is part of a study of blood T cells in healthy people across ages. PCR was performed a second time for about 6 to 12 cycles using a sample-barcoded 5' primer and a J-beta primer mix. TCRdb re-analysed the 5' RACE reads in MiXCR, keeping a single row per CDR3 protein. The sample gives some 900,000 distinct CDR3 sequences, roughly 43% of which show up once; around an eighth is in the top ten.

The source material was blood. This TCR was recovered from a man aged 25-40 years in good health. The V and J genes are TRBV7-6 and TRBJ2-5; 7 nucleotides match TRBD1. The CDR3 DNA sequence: TGTGCCAGCAGCCCCACAGGGGTTGTAGAGACCCAGTACTTC. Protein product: CASSPTGVVETQYF.